The 23 T cell receptor beta chains presented below share a single source sample, sequenced in a study of T cells after posttransplantation cyclophosphamide. The method was immunoSEQ multiplex PCR; TCRdb's version includes in-frame clones alone and lacks a portion of them. The sample has about 1,300 clones; 65% to 75% are singletons. The sample taken for sequencing was memory CD8+ T cells sorted from blood. The source is a man in his fifties or sixties in good health, CMV-negative, and a related stem cell transplant donor.

The J gene is TRBJ2-3, the V gene TRBV4-1; 12 positions agree with TRBD2. The V gene end was trimmed by 7 bases and the J gene end by 2 bases; junction bases not matched to a gene: 7. Germline lookup yields CDR1 MGHRA and CDR2 YSYEKL. The CDR3 is made up of 16 amino acids. DNA for the CDR3: TGCGCCAGCAATGACCGACTAGCGGGAGTCACAGATACGCAGTATTTT. Amino acids: CASNDRLAGVTDTQYF.

V is TRBV7-9 and J is TRBJ1-2; a possible D gene is TRBD1 (6 bases). The V and J ends lost 1 base and 3 bases respectively, with 15 bases between them. CDR1 is SEHNR and CDR2 is FQNEAQ in the germline V gene (reference sequence). The CDR3 has 16 residues. The CDR3 DNA reads as TGTGCCAGCAGCTTAGGACGGCAGGGGAATCACTATGGCTACACCTTC. This sequence encodes CASSLGRQGNHYGYTF.

This sequence joins TRBV7-8 and TRBJ1-5, with D perhaps TRBD1 (6 bases). In germline, CDR1 is SGHVS, CDR2 FQNEAQ. The CDR3 has 15 residues. V lost 0 bases and J 5 bases, leaving 11 bases between the germline ends. This chain's CDR3 is CASSLAPGVDQPQHF. The CDR3 DNA reads as TGTGCCAGCAGCTTAGCACCAGGGGTCGATCAGCCCCAGCATTTT.

This clone was observed a few times. This chain links TRBV6-6 with TRBJ2-3, with D uncertain. Trimming took 5 bases from V and 3 from J, leaving 9 bases between them. Germline V gives CDR1 MNHNY, CDR2 SVGAGI (reference sequence). The CDR3 totals 13 residues. The CDR3 DNA sequence: TGTGCCAGCAGTCGAGCCGAAACAGATACGCAGTATTTT. It is translated as CASSRAETDTQYF.

This clone is a singleton in its sample. CDR3 amino acids: CASSLGTGSYNEQFF. The CDR3 DNA is TGTGCCAGCAGCTTAGGGACAGGCTCCTACAATGAGCAGTTCTTC. The chain recombines TRBV13 with TRBJ2-1; D possibly corresponds to TRBD1 (6 bases). The CDR3 has 15 amino acids. Germline CDR1 is PRHDT and CDR2 is FYEKMQ (reference sequence). The V end was cut by 0 bases, the J end by 0 bases, with 6 bases between.

This clone showed up just once. The V call is TRBV11-1, the J call TRBJ2-1; the match to TRBD2 covers 7 bases. The V gene's germline CDR1 is SGHAT and CDR2 FQDESV (reference sequence). This CDR3 contains 17 residues. Losses at the gene ends were 0 bases for V and 7 bases for J; bases not matched to a gene: 12. CDR3: CASSLAGGTTWRNEQFF. CDR3 nucleotides: TGTGCCAGCAGCTTAGCGGGAGGGACTACCTGGAGGAATGAGCAGTTCTTC. Based on the CDR3 plus reference TRBV11-1 and TRBJ2-1, the full variable domain is EAEVAQSPRYKITEKSQAVAFWCDPISGHATLYWYRQILGQGPELLVQFQDESVVDDSQLPKDRFSAERLKGVDSTLKIQPAELGDSAMYLCASSLAGGTTWRNEQFFGPGTRLTVL.

V is TRBV5-1 and J is TRBJ2-1; 10 nucleotides line up with TRBD2. This CDR3 is built from 17 residues. Germline V gene lookup returns CDR1 SGHRS and CDR2 YFSETQ. V was clipped by 4 bases and J by 0 bases; unmatched bases: 7. The DNA of the CDR3 is TGCGCCAGCAGCCCCGAGGCTAGCGGGAGCTCCTACAATGAGCAGTTCTTC. Protein: CASSPEASGSSYNEQFF.

The chain is built from TRBV9 and TRBJ2-1; D is unclear. V dropped 0 bases and J dropped 10 bases, with 11 bases sitting between them. Per germline, CDR1 SGDLS and CDR2 YYNGEE. The CDR3 is made up of 13 amino acids. The CDR3 sequence is CASSVGDAAEQFF. The CDR3 DNA sequence: TGTGCCAGCAGCGTAGGCGATGCCGCAGAGCAGTTCTTC.

V and J are TRBV15 and TRBJ2-5, with TRBD2 identical over 9 bases. The CDR3 is made up of 15 amino acids. Germline values: CDR1 LNHNV, CDR2 YYDKDF (reference sequence). The trim removed 3 bases at V and 4 bases at J, leaving 6 bases unmatched. The CDR3 is CATSSGGRDSETQYF. DNA for the CDR3: TGTGCCACCAGCAGTGGCGGGAGGGATTCAGAGACCCAGTACTTC.

The rearrangement uses TRBV4-3 and TRBJ1-4; D may be TRBD1 (5 bases). Germline CDR1 LGHNA, CDR2 YSLEER. V gave up 1 base and J gave up 5 bases, with 11 bases separating them. The CDR3 is 15 amino acids. The CDR3 is CASSQGDSPNEKLFF. Here the CDR3 DNA reads TGCGCCAGCAGCCAAGGAGACAGCCCCAATGAAAAACTGTTTTTT.

A word on this clone: Distinct nucleotide sequences in the sample also encode this CDR3. The rearrangement links TRBV5-1 to TRBJ2-3, with TRBD1 identical over 7 bases. J gave up 1 base and V 3 bases, and 8 bases lay outside the gene matches. CDR1 and CDR2 from the germline V gene are SGHRS and YFSETQ. The CDR3 has 16 residues. The CDR3 protein is CASSSIRDSGTDTQYF. The CDR3 DNA sequence: TGCGCCAGCAGCTCAATCCGGGACAGCGGCACAGATACGCAGTATTTT.

This clone occurred a few times. The gene calls are TRBV6-5 and TRBJ1-4; D is ambiguous. This CDR3 contains 12 residues. The V gene lost 8 bases and the J gene lost 3 bases, with 7 bases spanning the gap. In germline, CDR1 is MNHEY, CDR2 SVGAGI. Written as DNA, the CDR3 is TGTGCCAGCGGCCGGGCTAATGAAAAACTGTTTTTT. Its translation is CASGRANEKLFF.

This clone came up once. This sequence joins TRBV25-1 and TRBJ1-2, with D uncertain. Trimming removed 2 bases at V and 6 bases at J, with 13 bases between. CDR3 size: 14 residues. Germline V lookup: CDR1 MGHDK, CDR2 SYGVNS. CDR3 loop: CASSEQTIPDGYTF. The CDR3 DNA follows: TGTGCCAGCAGTGAACAGACTATCCCAGATGGCTACACCTTC.

The chain carries TRBV6-6 and TRBJ1-1; TRBD1 matches at 7 bases. Germline CDR1 MNHNY, CDR2 SVGAGI (reference sequence). CDR3 size: 14 residues. J lost 5 bases, V lost 2 bases, and 5 bases had no gene match. The chain's CDR3 is CASSYRQGWTEAFF. In nucleotides, the CDR3 is TGTGCCAGCAGTTACCGACAGGGTTGGACTGAAGCTTTCTTT.

The rearrangement uses TRBV19 and TRBJ1-1, with D tentatively TRBD1 (5 bases). CDR1 is LNHDA and CDR2 is SQIVND in the germline V gene (reference sequence). The CDR3 contains 16 residues. V lost 3 bases, J lost 0 bases, and 14 bases lay in between. The CDR3 sequence: CASSMGWRGVNTEAFF. In DNA, the CDR3 is TGTGCCAGTAGTATGGGCTGGAGGGGAGTGAACACTGAAGCTTTCTTT.

This clone occurred a few times. The chain carries TRBV19 and TRBJ2-7, with TRBD1 as a possible D gene (6 bases). Trimming took 5 bases from V and 3 from J, leaving 14 bases between them. CDR3 length: 14 amino acids. Germline CDR1 reads LNHDA; CDR2 reads SQIVND (reference sequence). DNA for the CDR3: TGTGCCAGTAGTCCCGCAGGGGTATACTACGAGCAGTACTTC. This gives the protein CASSPAGVYYEQYF.

This chain links TRBV30 with TRBJ2-4; 7 bases align to TRBD2. Germline loops: CDR1 GTSNPN, CDR2 SVGIG (reference sequence). After removal of 0 bases from V and 8 bases from J, the junction contained 16 bases not matched to a gene. The CDR3 totals 17 residues. Written as DNA, the CDR3 is TGTGCCTGGAGTGTATTCCCCACCGGGGAGGGAAGGGACATTCAGTACTTC. This codes for CAWSVFPTGEGRDIQYF.

The genes are TRBV5-1 and TRBJ2-2; 7 bases agree with TRBD1. The CDR3 is 15 amino acids. Trimming removed 4 bases from V and 3 bases from J; junction bases left unmatched: 6. Germline CDR1 and CDR2: SGHRS and YFSETQ. The CDR3 is CASSLGQLYTGELFF. In DNA form, the CDR3 reads TGCGCCAGCAGCCTGGGACAGCTCTACACCGGGGAGCTGTTTTTT.

This clone appeared a few times. The chain has TRBV2 and TRBJ1-5; 7 bases agree with TRBD1. The CDR3 has 17 residues. Germline lookup yields CDR1 SNHLY and CDR2 FYNNEI. V was pared by 6 bases and J by 0 bases, with 11 bases of the junction left unmatched. CDR3 region: CASSRTGPIYSNQPQHF. CDR3 nucleotide sequence: TGTGCCAGCAGCCGGACAGGTCCTATCTATAGCAATCAGCCCCAGCATTTT.

The CDR3 DNA follows: TGTGCCAGCAGCTTAACTCCATCCTCCTACGAGCAGTACTTC. This translates into CASSLTPSSYEQYF. The chain joins TRBV11-3 to TRBJ2-7, with unresolved D. CDR1 is SGHNT, CDR2 YENEEA, per germline. The length of the CDR3 is 14 residues. Deletions cut 2 bases from V and 0 bases from J, with 8 bases between.

The V call is TRBV7-9, the J call TRBJ2-3; 7 nucleotides agree with TRBD1. V gave up 4 bases and J gave up 0 bases; unmatched junction bases: 4. The CDR3 totals 15 residues. CDR1 is SEHNR, CDR2 FQNEAQ, per germline (reference sequence). This chain's CDR3 is CASSSGTESTDTQYF. CDR3 nucleotides: TGTGCCAGCAGCTCAGGGACAGAAAGCACAGATACGCAGTATTTT.

The rearrangement links TRBV7-9 to TRBJ2-2; 7 bases align to TRBD1. Germline values: CDR1 SEHNR, CDR2 FQNEAQ (reference sequence). The CDR3 has 16 residues. Trimming took 5 bases from V and 4 from J; bases not matched to a gene: 10. The CDR3 protein is CASSLQGTLFTGELFF. In DNA form, the CDR3 reads TGTGCCAGCAGCCTACAGGGGACCCTCTTCACCGGGGAGCTGTTTTTT.

The gene calls are TRBV16 and TRBJ2-1; TRBD2 might be the D (6 bases). Trimming pared 4 bases from V and 5 bases from J, leaving 15 bases between. Germline lookup yields CDR1 KGHSY and CDR2 FQNENV. The CDR3 covers 15 residues. The CDR3 region has the DNA TGTGCCAGCAGCCGCTCTAGCGACGGGAACAATGAGCAGTTCTTC. Translation gives CASSRSSDGNNEQFF.